This TCR beta chain is drawn from a study of beta chain features in type 1 diabetes. Germline V gene lookup returns CDR1 SEHNR and CDR2 FQNEAQ (reference sequence). The CDR3 consists of 14 residues. V shed 7 bases, J shed 0 bases, and the junction held 5 bases outside the gene matches. The investigators reverse transcribed all of the isolated RNA, so they sequenced expressed TCRB transcripts. The method was immunoSEQ multiplex PCR; TCRdb's version includes in-frame clones alone and lacks a portion of them. Counted here are hundreds of thousands of clones, around 28% occurring once; the ten biggest clones make up around 0.065%. The study's findings and limits: Type 1 diabetes patients had moderately but significantly shorter TCRB CDR3s in all four CD4+ subsets.

This clone was seen only a few times. What it binds is unknown. The chain joins TRBV7-9 to TRBJ1-1, with 7 bases identical to TRBD1. The TCR was taken from a man in his late teens or twenties in good health. What was sequenced was naive CD4+ T cells from blood. CDR3 protein: CASNTGAVNTEAFF. CDR3 DNA sequence: TGTGCCAGCAACACAGGGGCGGTGAACACTGAAGCTTTCTTT.